Shown below are 16 T cell receptor beta chains from a single sample sequenced in a study of T cell responses to AZD1222 COVID-19 vaccine (dated by TCRdb to 2020 to 2023). Library preparation used the immunoSEQ multiplex PCR assay. The immuneACCESS repertoire file appears here via TCRdb, limited to in-frame rearrangements. These files lack a portion of the clones; in checked studies, under half of the deficit traces to unresolved V genes, and the cause of the others is not known. In this sample the table shows about 120,000 clones, around 85% of which occur a single time. Of the sample, about 6.2% falls within the top ten clones. Reading the label with the study, this specimen's time point is: baseline before first vaccination. The sample consisted of peripheral blood, taken on day 0 of AZD1222 vaccination. These receptors all come from an adult in good health.

This sequence joins TRBV7-6 and TRBJ2-3; TRBD2 matches 13 bases. The ends lost 5 bases at V and 4 bases at J; junction bases unmatched: 3. The V gene's germline CDR1 is SGHVS and CDR2 FNYEAQ. The CDR3 totals 15 residues. CDR3 protein: CASSPLAGGSDTQYF. The CDR3 DNA is TGTGCCAGCAGCCCACTAGCGGGGGGGTCAGATACGCAGTATTTT.

V is TRBV3-1 (or the pseudogene TRBV3-2) and J is TRBJ2-7, with TRBD2 matching 7 bases. V was pared by 4 bases and J by 2 bases, with 8 bases of the junction left unmatched. The germline V gene has CDR1 LGHDT and CDR2 YNNKEL (reference sequence). CDR3 length equals 15 residues. The DNA of the CDR3 is TGTGCCAGCAGCCCCGGGCTAGCGGTGACCTACGAGCAGTACTTC. Its translation is CASSPGLAVTYEQYF.

The chain combines TRBV19 with TRBJ1-3; no firm D call. CDR3 length: 15 residues. The V end lost 2 bases, the J end lost 0 bases, and 8 bases lay between the germline ends. From germline, CDR1 is LNHDA and CDR2 SQIVND (reference sequence). DNA for the CDR3: TGTGCCAGTAGTATAACCTGGAGCTCTGGAAACACCATATATTTT. Its protein product is CASSITWSSGNTIYF. Combining the CDR3 with reference TRBV19 and TRBJ1-3 gives the whole variable domain DGGITQSPKYLFRKEGQNVTLSCEQNLNHDAMYWYRQDPGQGLRLIYYSQIVNDFQKGDIAEGYSVSREKKESFPLTVTSAQKNPTAFYLCASSITWSSGNTIYFGEGSWLTVV.

This chain joins TRBV12-3 or TRBV12-4 and TRBJ2-2, with D maybe TRBD1 (6 bases). CDR3 size: 12 residues. V lost 6 bases, J lost 10 bases, and 12 bases lay in between. The CDR3 sequence: CASRSLGAELFF. As DNA, the CDR3 is TGTGCCAGCAGATCCTTGGGGGCGGAGCTGTTTTTT.

V is TRBV4-1 and J is TRBJ2-4; TRBD2 matches at 12 bases. This CDR3 has 18 residues. The junction had 8 bases not matched to a gene; V was cut back by 4 bases and J by 1 base. Germline V gene data show CDR1 as MGHRA and CDR2 as YSYEKL. This chain's CDR3 is CASSPGLAGRRAKNIQYF. The CDR3 region has the DNA TGCGCCAGCAGCCCCGGACTAGCGGGGAGGCGGGCCAAAAACATTCAGTACTTC.

The V and J genes are TRBV3-1 (or the pseudogene TRBV3-2) and TRBJ2-1; TRBD2 might be the D (5 bases). This CDR3 contains 13 residues. Trimming pared 2 bases from V and 6 bases from J, leaving 8 bases between. Germline V gene lookup returns CDR1 LGHDT and CDR2 YNNKEL (reference sequence). The CDR3 DNA reads TGTGCCAGCAGCCAACTAGCCCTCAATGAGCAGTTCTTC. It codes for CASSQLALNEQFF.

This clone was counted a few times. This CDR3 reads CATSRGWETEAFF. CDR3 coding DNA: TGTGCCACCAGCAGAGGGTGGGAAACTGAAGCTTTCTTT. The chain combines TRBV15 with TRBJ1-1, with unresolved D. CDR3 length: 13 amino acids. Germline V gene sequence: CDR1 LNHNV, CDR2 YYDKDF (reference sequence). Trimming stripped 1 base from V and 5 bases from J, with 8 bases between.

This chain connects TRBV18 to TRBJ1-6; no clear D. V was pared by 6 bases and J by 0 bases, with 6 bases between. Germline V gene data show CDR1 as KGHSH and CDR2 as LQKENI. The CDR3 has 14 residues. Here the CDR3 reads CASSSSSYNSPLHF. CDR3 coding DNA: TGTGCCAGCTCGAGCAGCTCCTATAATTCACCCCTCCACTTT.

This clone was seen once. The chain recombines TRBV30 with TRBJ2-6; D remains unclear. Deletions cut 4 bases from V and 1 base from J, with 11 bases between. There are 15 residues in the CDR3. The germline V gene has CDR1 GTSNPN and CDR2 SVGIG (reference sequence). The CDR3 here is CAWTGDTSGANVLTF. CDR3 nucleotide sequence: TGTGCCTGGACAGGTGATACTTCTGGGGCCAACGTCCTGACTTTC.

The V call is TRBV7-8, the J call TRBJ2-3; tentative D call: TRBD2 (5 bases). The germline gives CDR1 SGHVS, CDR2 FQNEAQ. CDR3 length: 11 residues. The germline V and J ends were trimmed by 3 bases and 11 bases, with 9 bases remaining between them. CDR3 residues: CASSLRREQYF. In nucleotides, the CDR3 is TGTGCCAGCAGCTTGCGCCGGGAGCAGTATTTT.

The rearrangement joins TRBV6-1 to TRBJ2-6; D tentatively reads TRBD1 or TRBD2 (5 bases each). With 1 base removed from V and 0 bases from J, the gap between germline ends came to 13 bases. This CDR3 region has 18 residues. Germline V gives CDR1 MNHNS, CDR2 SASEGT. CDR3 sequence (DNA): TGTGCCAGCAGTGAAGACACCGGGACCCTCTCTGGGGCCAACGTCCTGACTTTC. Protein: CASSEDTGTLSGANVLTF.

The chain has TRBV21-1 and TRBJ2-1. TRBV21-1 is recorded as a pseudogene. This CDR3 has 14 amino acids. As DNA, the CDR3 is TGTGCCAGCAGCAAAGCGCTTGATACGAAGGAGCAGTTCTTC. It yields the protein CASSKALDTKEQFF.

This chain links TRBV18 with TRBJ2-5, with D unclear. V lost 2 bases and J 2 bases, leaving 12 bases between the germline ends. The CDR3 has 15 amino acids. Germline V gene data show CDR1 as KGHSH and CDR2 as LQKENI. CDR3 sequence reads: CASSPIFSGQETQYF. CDR3 DNA sequence: TGTGCCAGCTCACCAATCTTTAGTGGGCAAGAGACCCAGTACTTC.

This clone was detected a few times. The CDR3 region has the DNA TGTGCCAGCAGGCCACTGGGTGGGCATGAAAAACTGTTTTTT. It specifies CASRPLGGHEKLFF. J is TRBJ1-4 and V is TRBV27; no clear D gene. This CDR3 comprises 14 residues. Trimming cost V 6 bases and J 6 bases, with 14 bases left between them. Germline lookup yields CDR1 MNHEY and CDR2 SMNVEV (reference sequence).

The V and J genes are TRBV11-2 and TRBJ2-5; 7 bases fit TRBD2. CDR3 length equals 13 residues. Germline V gene sequence: CDR1 SGHAT, CDR2 FQNNGV. The V gene end was trimmed by 2 bases and the J gene end by 4 bases; junction bases not matched to a gene: 1. CDR3 protein: CASSLWGGETQYF. Here the CDR3 DNA reads TGTGCCAGCAGCTTATGGGGGGGAGAGACCCAGTACTTC. The variable domain in full, completed from reference TRBV11-2 and TRBJ2-5, reads EAGVAQSPRYKIIEKRQSVAFWCNPISGHATLYWYQQILGQGPKLLIQFQNNGVVDDSQLPKDRFSAERLKGVDSTLKIQPAKLEDSAVYLCASSLWGGETQYFGPGTRLLVL.

The chain carries TRBV11-1 and TRBJ2-1; D gene ambiguous. The germline V gene encodes CDR1 SGHAT and CDR2 FQDESV (reference sequence). Trimming removed 3 bases from V and 6 bases from J, with 12 bases in between. This CDR3 spans 14 amino acids. Here the CDR3 DNA reads TGTGCCAGCAGCTTCGTTAATAGTCTCAATGAGCAGTTCTTC. This translates into CASSFVNSLNEQFF.